This T cell receptor beta chain was sequenced for a study of cytomegalovirus exposure and HLA in healthy donors. General observations from the study: Most sequenced TCRs were rare (though some public TCRs occurred in many donors). It was reported that the classifier diagnosed cytomegalovirus status with high specificity and sensitivity in both the original and validation cohorts. Several of the most significant clusters appeared linked to common viral pathogens, based on a later analysis.

CDR1 MDHEN and CDR2 SYDVKM come from the germline V gene. V lost 1 base and J lost 5, with 15 bases in between. This CDR3 region has 16 residues. PCR amplification relied on 60 Vbeta primers (plus 13 Jbeta primers). Data came from immunoSEQ multiplex PCR; TCRdb stores just in-frame clones and leaves some out. The table has 85,000 to 100,000 clones, 64% seen once. Comments on this clone: What it recognizes is unknown.

The rearrangement uses TRBV28 and TRBJ2-1, with D perhaps matching TRBD2 (6 bases). Material for sequencing was PBMCs. This TCR derives from a man between 60 and 70 years old in good health and CMV-seronegative. The CDR3 is CASSLSAGAFDNEQFF. As DNA, the CDR3 is TGTGCCAGCAGTTTATCAGCGGGTGCCTTCGACAATGAGCAGTTCTTC.